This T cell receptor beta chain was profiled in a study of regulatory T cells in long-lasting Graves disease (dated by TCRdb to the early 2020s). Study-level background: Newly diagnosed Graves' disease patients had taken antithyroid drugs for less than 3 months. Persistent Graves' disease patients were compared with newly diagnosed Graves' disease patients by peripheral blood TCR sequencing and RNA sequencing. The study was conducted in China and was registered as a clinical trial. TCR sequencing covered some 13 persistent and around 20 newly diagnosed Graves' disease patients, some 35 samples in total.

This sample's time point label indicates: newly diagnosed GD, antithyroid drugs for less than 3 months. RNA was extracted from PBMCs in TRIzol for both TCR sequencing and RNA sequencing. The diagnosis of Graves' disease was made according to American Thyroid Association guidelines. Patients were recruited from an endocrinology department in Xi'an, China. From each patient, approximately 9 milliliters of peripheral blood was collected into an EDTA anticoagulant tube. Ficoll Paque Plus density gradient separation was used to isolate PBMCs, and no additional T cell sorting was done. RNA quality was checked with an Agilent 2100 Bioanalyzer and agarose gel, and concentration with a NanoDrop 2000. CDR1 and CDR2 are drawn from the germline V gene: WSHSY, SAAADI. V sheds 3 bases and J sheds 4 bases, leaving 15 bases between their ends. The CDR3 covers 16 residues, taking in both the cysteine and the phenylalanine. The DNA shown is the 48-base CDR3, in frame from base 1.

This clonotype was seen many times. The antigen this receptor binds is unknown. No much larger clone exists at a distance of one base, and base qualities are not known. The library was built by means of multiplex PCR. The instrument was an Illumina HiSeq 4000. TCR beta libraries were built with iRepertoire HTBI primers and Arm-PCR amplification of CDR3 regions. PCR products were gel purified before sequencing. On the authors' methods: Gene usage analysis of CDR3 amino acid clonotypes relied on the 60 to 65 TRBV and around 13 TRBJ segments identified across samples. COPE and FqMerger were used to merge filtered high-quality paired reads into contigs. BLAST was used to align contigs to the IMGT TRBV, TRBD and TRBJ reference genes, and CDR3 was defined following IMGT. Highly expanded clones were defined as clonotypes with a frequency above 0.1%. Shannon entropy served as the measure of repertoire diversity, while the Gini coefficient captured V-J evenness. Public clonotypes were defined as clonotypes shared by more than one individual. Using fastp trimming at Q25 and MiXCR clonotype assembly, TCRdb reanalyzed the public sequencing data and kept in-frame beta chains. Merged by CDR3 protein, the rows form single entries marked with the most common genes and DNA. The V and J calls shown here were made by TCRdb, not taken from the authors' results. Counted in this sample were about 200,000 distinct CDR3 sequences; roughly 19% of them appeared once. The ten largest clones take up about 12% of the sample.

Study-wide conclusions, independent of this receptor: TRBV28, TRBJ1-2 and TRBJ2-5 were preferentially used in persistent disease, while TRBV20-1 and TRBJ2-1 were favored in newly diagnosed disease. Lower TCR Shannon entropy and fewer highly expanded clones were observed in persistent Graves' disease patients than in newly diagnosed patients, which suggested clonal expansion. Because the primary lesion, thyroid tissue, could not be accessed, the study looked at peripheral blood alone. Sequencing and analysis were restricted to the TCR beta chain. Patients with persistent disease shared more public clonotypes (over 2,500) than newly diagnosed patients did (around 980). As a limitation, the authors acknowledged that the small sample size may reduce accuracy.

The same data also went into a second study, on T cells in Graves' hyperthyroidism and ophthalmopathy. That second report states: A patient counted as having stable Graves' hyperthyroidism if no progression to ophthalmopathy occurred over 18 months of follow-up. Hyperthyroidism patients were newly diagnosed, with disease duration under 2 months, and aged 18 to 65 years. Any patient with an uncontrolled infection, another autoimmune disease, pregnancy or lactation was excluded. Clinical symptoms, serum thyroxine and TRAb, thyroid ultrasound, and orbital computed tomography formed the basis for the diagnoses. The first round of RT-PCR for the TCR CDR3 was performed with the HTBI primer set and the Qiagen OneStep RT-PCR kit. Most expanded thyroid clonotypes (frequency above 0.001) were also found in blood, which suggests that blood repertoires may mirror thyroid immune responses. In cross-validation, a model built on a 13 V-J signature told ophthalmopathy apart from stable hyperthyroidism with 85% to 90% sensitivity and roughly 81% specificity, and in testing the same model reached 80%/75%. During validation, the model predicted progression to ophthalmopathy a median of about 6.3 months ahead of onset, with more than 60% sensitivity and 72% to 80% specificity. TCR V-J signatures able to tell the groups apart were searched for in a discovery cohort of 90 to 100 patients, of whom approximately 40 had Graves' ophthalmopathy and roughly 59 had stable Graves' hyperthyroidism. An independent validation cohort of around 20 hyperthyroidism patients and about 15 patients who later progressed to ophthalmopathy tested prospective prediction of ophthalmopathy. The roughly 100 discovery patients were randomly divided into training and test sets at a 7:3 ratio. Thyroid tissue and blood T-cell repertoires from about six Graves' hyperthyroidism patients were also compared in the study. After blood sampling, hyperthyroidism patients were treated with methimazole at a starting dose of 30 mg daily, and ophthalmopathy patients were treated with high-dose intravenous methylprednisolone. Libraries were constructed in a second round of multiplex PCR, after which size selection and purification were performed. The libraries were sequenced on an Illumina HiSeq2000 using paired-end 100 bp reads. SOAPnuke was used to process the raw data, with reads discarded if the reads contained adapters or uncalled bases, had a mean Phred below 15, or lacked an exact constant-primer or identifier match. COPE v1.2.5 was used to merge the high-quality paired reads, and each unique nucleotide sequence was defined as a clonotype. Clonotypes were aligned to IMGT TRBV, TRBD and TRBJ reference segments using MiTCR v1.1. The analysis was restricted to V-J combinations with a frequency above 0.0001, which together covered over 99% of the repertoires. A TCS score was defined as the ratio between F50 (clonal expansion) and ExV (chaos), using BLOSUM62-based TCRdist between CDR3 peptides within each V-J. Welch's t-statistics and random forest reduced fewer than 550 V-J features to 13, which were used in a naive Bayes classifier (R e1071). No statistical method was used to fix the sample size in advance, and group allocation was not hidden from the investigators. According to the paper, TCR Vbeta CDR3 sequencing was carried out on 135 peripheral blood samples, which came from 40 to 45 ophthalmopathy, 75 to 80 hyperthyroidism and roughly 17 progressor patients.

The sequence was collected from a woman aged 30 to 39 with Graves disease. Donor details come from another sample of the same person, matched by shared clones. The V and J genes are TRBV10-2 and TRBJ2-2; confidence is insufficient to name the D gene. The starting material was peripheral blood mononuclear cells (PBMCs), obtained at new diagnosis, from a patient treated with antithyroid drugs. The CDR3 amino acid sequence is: CASSDWLGLTTGELFF. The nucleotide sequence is TGCGCCAGCAGTGATTGGCTAGGGCTCACCACCGGGGAGCTGTTTTTT.